The subject of this entry is one TCR beta chain. Its antigen is not identified. TCRdb re-clonotyped the PCR reads through MiXCR. This sample yields about 40,000 clones, of which over 10% are seen a single time; approximately 22% belongs to the top ten. The V and J ends lost 6 bases and 0 bases, in that order; junction bases with no gene match: 7. This CDR3 has 15 amino acids. Germline CDR1 and CDR2: DFQATT and SNEGSKA (reference sequence). These data are taken from a study of metastatic and nonmetastatic thyroid tumors. Whole-study context: Peripheral blood and tumor or nodule samples from malignant and benign thyroid patients were compared.

Study-level points and caveats: Versus benign nodules, malignant thyroid tumors reportedly had significantly higher TCR beta diversity, in blood and tumor.

Patients underwent thyroid surgery, and none had received any treatment before it. Sequencing was done on a sample of blood. V gene TRBV20-1 combines with J gene TRBJ1-1, with 10 nucleotides matching TRBD1. The TCR comes from a female donor with papillary thyroid cancer or a benign thyroid nodule (not recorded which). Some clones in this sample may be carry-over from other donors' samples. CDR3 residues: CSAADRGRMNTEAFF. CDR3 nucleotide sequence: TGCAGTGCGGCAGACAGGGGGCGGATGAACACTGAAGCTTTCTTT.